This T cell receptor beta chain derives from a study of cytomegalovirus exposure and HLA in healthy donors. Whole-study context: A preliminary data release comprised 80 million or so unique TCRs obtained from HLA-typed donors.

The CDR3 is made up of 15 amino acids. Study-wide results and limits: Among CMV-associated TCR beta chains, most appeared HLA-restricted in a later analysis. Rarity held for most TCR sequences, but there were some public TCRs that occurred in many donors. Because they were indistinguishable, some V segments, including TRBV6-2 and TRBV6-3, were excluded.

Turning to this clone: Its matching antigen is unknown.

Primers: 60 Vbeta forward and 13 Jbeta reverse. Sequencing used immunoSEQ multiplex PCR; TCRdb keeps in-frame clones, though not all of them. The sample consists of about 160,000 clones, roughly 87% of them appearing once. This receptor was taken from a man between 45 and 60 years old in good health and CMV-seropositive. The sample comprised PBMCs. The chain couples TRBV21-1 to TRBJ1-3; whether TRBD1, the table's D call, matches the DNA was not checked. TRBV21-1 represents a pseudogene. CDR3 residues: CANLPGHPLGNTIYF. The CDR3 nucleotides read TGTGCAAACCTTCCGGGACATCCCCTTGGAAACACCATATATTTT.